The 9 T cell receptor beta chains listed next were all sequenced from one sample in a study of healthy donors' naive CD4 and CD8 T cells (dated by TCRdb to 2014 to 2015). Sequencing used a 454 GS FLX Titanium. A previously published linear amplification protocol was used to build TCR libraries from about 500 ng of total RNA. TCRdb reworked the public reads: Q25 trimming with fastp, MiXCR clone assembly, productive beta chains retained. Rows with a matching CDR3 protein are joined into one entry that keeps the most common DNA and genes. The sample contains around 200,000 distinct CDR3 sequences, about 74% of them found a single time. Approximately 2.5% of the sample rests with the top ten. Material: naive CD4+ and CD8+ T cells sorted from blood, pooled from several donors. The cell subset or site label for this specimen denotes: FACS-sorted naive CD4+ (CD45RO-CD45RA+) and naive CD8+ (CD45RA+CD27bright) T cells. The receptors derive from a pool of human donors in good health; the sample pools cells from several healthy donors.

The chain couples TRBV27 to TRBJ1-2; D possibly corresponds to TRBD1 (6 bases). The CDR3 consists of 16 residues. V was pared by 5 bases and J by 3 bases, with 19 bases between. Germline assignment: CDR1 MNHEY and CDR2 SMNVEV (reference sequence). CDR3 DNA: TGTGCCAGCAGTCCCAAAACTACCGGACAGCACTATGGCTACACCTTC. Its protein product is CASSPKTTGQHYGYTF.

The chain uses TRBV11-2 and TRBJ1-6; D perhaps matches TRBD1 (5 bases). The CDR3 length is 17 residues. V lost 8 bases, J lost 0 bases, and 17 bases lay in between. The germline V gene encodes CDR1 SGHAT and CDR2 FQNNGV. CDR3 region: CASSSPGPSSYNSPLHF. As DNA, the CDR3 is TGTGCCAGCTCCTCCCCGGGGCCTAGCTCCTATAATTCACCCCTCCACTTT.

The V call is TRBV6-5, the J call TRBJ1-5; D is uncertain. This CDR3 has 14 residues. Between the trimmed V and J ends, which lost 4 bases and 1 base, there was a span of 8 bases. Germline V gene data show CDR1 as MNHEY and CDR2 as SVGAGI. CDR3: CASSSRHSNQPQHF. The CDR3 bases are TGTGCCAGCAGTTCCCGACACAGCAATCAGCCCCAGCATTTT.

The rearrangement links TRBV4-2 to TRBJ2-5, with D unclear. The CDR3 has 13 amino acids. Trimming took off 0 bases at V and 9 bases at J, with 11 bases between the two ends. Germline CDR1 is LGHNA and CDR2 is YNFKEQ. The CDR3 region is CASSQDRSDSQYF. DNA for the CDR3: TGTGCCAGCAGCCAAGACAGGTCAGATTCCCAGTACTTC.

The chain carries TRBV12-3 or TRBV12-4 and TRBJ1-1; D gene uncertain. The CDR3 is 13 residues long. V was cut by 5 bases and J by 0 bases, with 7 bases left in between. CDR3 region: CASSPQVNTEAFF. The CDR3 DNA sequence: TGTGCCAGCAGTCCACAAGTGAACACTGAAGCTTTCTTT.

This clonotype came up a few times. The CDR3 coding sequence is TGTGCCAGCAATCGAGGGACAGAAGCTAACTATGGCTACACCTTC. Translating gives CASNRGTEANYGYTF. The chain employs TRBV27 and TRBJ1-2; 7 positions agree with TRBD1. This CDR3 spans 15 amino acids. In germline, CDR1 is MNHEY, CDR2 SMNVEV (reference sequence). With 7 bases clipped from V and 0 bases from J, the junction kept 8 bases outside the gene matches.

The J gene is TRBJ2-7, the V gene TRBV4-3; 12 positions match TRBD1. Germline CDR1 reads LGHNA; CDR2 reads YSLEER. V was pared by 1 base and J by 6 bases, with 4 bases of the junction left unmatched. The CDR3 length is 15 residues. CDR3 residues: CASSQGGTGGAEQYF. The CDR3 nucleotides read TGCGCCAGCAGCCAAGGGGGGACAGGGGGCGCCGAGCAGTACTTC.

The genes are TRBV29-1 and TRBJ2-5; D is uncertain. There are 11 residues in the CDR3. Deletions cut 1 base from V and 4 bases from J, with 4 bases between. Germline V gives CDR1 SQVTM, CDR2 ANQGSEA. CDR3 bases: TGCAGCGTTGAAGTGGTAGAGACCCAGTACTTC. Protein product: CSVEVVETQYF.

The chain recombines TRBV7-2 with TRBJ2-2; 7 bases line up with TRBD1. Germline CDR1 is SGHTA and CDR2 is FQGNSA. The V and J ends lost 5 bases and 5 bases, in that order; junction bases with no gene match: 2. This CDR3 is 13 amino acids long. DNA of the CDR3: TGTGCCAGCAGCCGACAGGGTACCGGGGAGCTGTTTTTT. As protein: CASSRQGTGELFF. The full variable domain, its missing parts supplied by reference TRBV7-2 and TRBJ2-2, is GAGVSQSPSNKVTEKGKDVELRCDPISGHTALYWYRQSLGQGLEFLIYFQGNSAPDKSGLPSDRFSAERTGGSVSTLTIQRTQQEDSAVYLCASSRQGTGELFFGEGSRLTVL.